The 28 T cell receptor beta chains reported below all come from one sample, sequenced in a study of long-term antiretroviral therapy in people with HIV. Assay version v3.0 of immunoSEQ was used, and it was run at survey level. TCRdb's copy holds only in-frame clones and misses some; the assay was immunoSEQ multiplex PCR. The table records under 30,000 clones, about 80% of them present only once. The sample was unsorted PBMCs, taken 0.7 years before starting antiretroviral therapy. The receptors here all came from a man younger than 45 with HIV.

V gene TRBV2 combines with J gene TRBJ2-2; tentative D call: TRBD2 (5 bases). In germline, CDR1 is SNHLY, CDR2 FYNNEI. The V gene lost 7 bases and the J gene lost 0 bases, with 12 bases spanning the gap. The CDR3 totals 15 residues. CDR3 DNA: TGTGCCAGCACGGTAACTAGTTCGAACACCGGGGAGCTGTTTTTT. Its protein product is CASTVTSSNTGELFF.

The J gene is TRBJ2-5, the V gene TRBV2, with D perhaps being TRBD1 or TRBD2 (5 bases each). With 6 bases removed from V and 4 bases from J, the gap between germline ends came to 21 bases. The CDR3 runs to 16 residues. CDR1 SNHLY and CDR2 FYNNEI come from the germline V gene. Written as DNA, the CDR3 is TGTGCCAGCAGAGAATCCCCGGGCCTTGGGGGAGAGACCCAGTACTTC. Translation: CASRESPGLGGETQYF.

Only a few counts were recorded for this clone. The gene calls are TRBV14 and TRBJ1-2; D is perhaps TRBD1 (5 bases). Trimming pared 1 base from V and 8 bases from J, leaving 11 bases between. The CDR3 length is 13 residues. The germline V gene encodes CDR1 SGHDN and CDR2 FVKESK. CDR3 protein: CASSQVPRVGYTF. The CDR3 DNA sequence: TGTGCCAGCAGCCAAGTCCCCAGGGTCGGCTACACCTTC.

The chain links TRBV19 to TRBJ2-1, with TRBD2 matching over 8 bases. There are 17 residues in the CDR3. Germline CDR1 is LNHDA and CDR2 is SQIVND (reference sequence). J lost 7 bases, V lost 1 base, and 12 bases had no gene match. The CDR3 sequence: CASSIGRGALAWNEQFF. Written as DNA, the CDR3 is TGTGCCAGTAGTATAGGGCGGGGGGCCCTAGCGTGGAATGAGCAGTTCTTC.

The V gene is TRBV30, the J gene TRBJ2-3; 13 bases are shared with TRBD2. J lost 0 bases, V lost 1 base, and 7 bases had no gene match. The V gene's germline CDR1 is GTSNPN and CDR2 SVGIG (reference sequence). The CDR3 totals 18 residues. DNA of the CDR3: TGTGCCTGGAGTGGGACTAGCGGGAGTGGGAAAAGCACAGATACGCAGTATTTT. Protein: CAWSGTSGSGKSTDTQYF.

V and J are TRBV28 and TRBJ2-2, with D possibly TRBD2 on 6 matching bases. The V and J ends lost 2 bases and 5 bases respectively, with 12 bases between them. The CDR3 covers 15 residues. CDR1 MDHEN and CDR2 SYDVKM come from the germline V gene. The CDR3 loop reads CASSLGPAGTGELFF. The DNA of the CDR3 is TGTGCCAGCAGTTTAGGACCGGCGGGAACCGGGGAGCTGTTTTTT.

J is TRBJ1-1 and V is TRBV15; no clear D gene. CDR1 and CDR2 from the germline V gene are LNHNV and YYDKDF (reference sequence). Deletions cut 9 bases from V and 4 bases from J, with 6 bases between. This CDR3 is 10 amino acids long. In DNA form, the CDR3 reads TGTGCCACAGGAGGCACTGAAGCTTTCTTT. It codes for CATGGTEAFF.

The chain joins TRBV5-6 to TRBJ2-5; TRBD2 aligns across 7 bases. This CDR3 is built from 15 residues. Germline loops: CDR1 SGHDT, CDR2 YYEEEE. CDR3 sequence: CAISTWAGVGETQYF. Here the CDR3 DNA reads TGTGCTATATCTACCTGGGCGGGAGTGGGAGAGACCCAGTACTTC.

V and J are TRBV9 and TRBJ2-3; no clear D gene. This CDR3 has 16 residues. CDR1 and CDR2 (germline): SGDLS, YYNGEE. Trimming left V 0 bases short and J 0 bases short, with 11 bases between. The CDR3 nucleotides are TGTGCCAGCAGCGTAGCACCTAGAGGAAGCACAGATACGCAGTATTTT. Its translation is CASSVAPRGSTDTQYF.

DNA of the CDR3: TGCGCCAGCAGCCAAGGCGACCGGGACACCGGGGAGCTGTTTTTT. This gives the protein CASSQGDRDTGELFF. The J gene is TRBJ2-2, the V gene TRBV4-3; D is ambiguous. Germline CDR1 reads LGHNA; CDR2 reads YSLEER. Trimming took off 1 base at V and 3 bases at J, with 9 bases between the two ends. The CDR3 contains 15 residues.

This clone was seen more than once but under ten times. This chain links TRBV7-2 with TRBJ2-7; tentative D call: TRBD2 (6 bases). Trimming removed 2 bases at V and 0 bases at J, with 11 bases between. Germline V gene lookup returns CDR1 SGHTA and CDR2 FQGNSA. This CDR3 has 15 residues. The CDR3 DNA reads TGTGCCAGCAGCTTAACTCCGGGAGTCTCCTACGAGCAGTACTTC. Protein sequence: CASSLTPGVSYEQYF.

The chain couples TRBV7-9 to TRBJ2-7; D tentatively fits TRBD1 or TRBD2 (5 bases each). Deletions cut 0 bases from V and 4 bases from J, with 10 bases between. The CDR3 extends over 14 amino acids. Per the germline V gene, CDR1 is SEHNR and CDR2 is FQNEAQ (reference sequence). CDR3 bases: TGTGCCAGCAGCTTAGCGGATGGGGGATACGAGCAGTACTTC. It codes for CASSLADGGYEQYF. The full variable domain, rest sourced from reference TRBV7-9 and TRBJ2-7, is DTGVSQNPRHKITKRGQNVTFRCDPISEHNRLYWYRQTLGQGPEFLTYFQNEAQLEKSRLLSDRFSAERPKGSFSTLEIQRTEQGDSAMYLCASSLADGGYEQYFGPGTRLTVT.

This clone was seen a few times. The CDR3 spells CASSSAVGEQYF. The DNA for the CDR3 is TGTGCCAGTAGTTCGGCGGTGGGCGAGCAGTACTTC. The chain uses TRBV19 and TRBJ2-7; no reliable D call. Germline loops: CDR1 LNHDA, CDR2 SQIVND (reference sequence). The CDR3 has 12 residues. The V gene lost 5 bases and the J gene lost 6 bases, with 11 bases spanning the gap.

This clone appeared once. The V and J genes are TRBV27 and TRBJ1-2, with 8 bases aligning to TRBD1. V shed 6 bases, J shed 4 bases, and the junction held 16 bases outside the gene matches. The CDR3 extends over 17 amino acids. CDR1 and CDR2 from the germline V gene are MNHEY and SMNVEV (reference sequence). The CDR3 reads CASSLYSRQGTFYGYTF. CDR3 DNA sequence: TGTGCCAGCAGCCTGTATTCCCGACAGGGGACCTTCTATGGCTACACCTTC.

Details on this clone: One junction end does not reproduce the germline sequence, and a read error may be involved. The chain has TRBV30 and TRBJ1-6; tentative D call: TRBD1 (6 bases). This CDR3 is built from 13 residues. Germline CDR1 GTSNPN, CDR2 SVGIG (reference sequence). For the CDR3, the DNA is TGTGCCTGGAGTATGGGGTTGGACAGAGAGACCTACTTT. It translates to CAWSMGLDRETYF.

The genes are TRBV18 and TRBJ1-2; TRBD1 might be the D (6 bases). The V gene lost 3 bases and the J gene lost 4 bases, with 15 bases spanning the gap. CDR1 is KGHSH and CDR2 is LQKENI in the germline V gene. CDR3 length equals 15 residues. As DNA, the CDR3 is TGTGCCAGCTCACCGGGGGTACAGGGAGGCTATGGCTACACCTTC. Amino acid sequence: CASSPGVQGGYGYTF.

This clone showed up just once. This chain uses TRBV5-1 with TRBJ2-7, with a tentative D call TRBD2 (5 bases). Germline V gene sequence: CDR1 SGHRS, CDR2 YFSETQ. This CDR3 has 14 residues. V lost 2 bases and J 5 bases, leaving 14 bases between the germline ends. CDR3 DNA: TGCGCCAGCAGCTTTCAACGGGAAGACGACGAGCAGTACTTC. Translating it yields CASSFQREDDEQYF.

The V call is TRBV9, the J call TRBJ2-5, with a possible D match to TRBD1 (5 bases). CDR1 SGDLS and CDR2 YYNGEE come from the germline V gene. V lost 10 bases, J lost 3 bases, and 13 bases lay in between. The CDR3 consists of 12 residues. In DNA form, the CDR3 reads TGTGCCTTCCATGGCAGGGAAGAGACCCAGTACTTC. This codes for CAFHGREETQYF.

The rearrangement joins TRBV6-1 to TRBJ1-5; perhaps TRBD1 as D (5 bases). V dropped 2 bases and J dropped 4 bases, with 12 bases sitting between them. CDR1 and CDR2 (germline): MNHNS, SASEGT. The CDR3 covers 15 residues. Written as DNA, the CDR3 is TGTGCCAGCAGTGAATCCGGGGGGAGAAATCAGCCCCAGCATTTT. This codes for CASSESGGRNQPQHF.

The chain carries TRBV10-3 and TRBJ1-2; tentatively, D is TRBD1 (6 bases). CDR3 length: 12 amino acids. V was shortened by 8 bases and J by 5 bases, with 12 bases between the two germline ends. Germline lookup yields CDR1 ENHRY and CDR2 SYGVKD. The CDR3 region is CAIRGRGYGYTF. CDR3 in DNA: TGTGCCATCCGGGGCAGGGGATATGGCTACACCTTC.

The chain recombines TRBV6-5 with TRBJ2-7; 9 bases align to TRBD1. Germline CDR1 reads MNHEY; CDR2 reads SVGAGI. The CDR3 consists of 13 residues. The ends lost 6 bases at V and 6 bases at J; junction bases unmatched: 6. The CDR3 protein is CASRRGTGTEQYF. CDR3 nucleotides: TGTGCCAGCAGACGCGGGACAGGGACCGAGCAGTACTTC.

The chain links TRBV5-8 to TRBJ2-3; D remains unclear. Deletions cut 1 base from V and 1 base from J, with 4 bases between. The CDR3 consists of 13 residues. Per the germline V gene, CDR1 is SGHTS and CDR2 is YDEGEE. The CDR3 protein is CASSLPGTDTQYF. CDR3 DNA sequence: TGTGCCAGCAGCTTGCCCGGCACAGATACGCAGTATTTT.

This clone was counted between two and nine times. The sample contains more than one DNA sequence encoding this CDR3. This chain links TRBV10-3 with TRBJ2-1; D is ambiguous. CDR1 is ENHRY and CDR2 is SYGVKD in the germline V gene. The CDR3 sequence is 11 residues long. The V and J ends lost 4 bases and 7 bases respectively, with 5 bases between them. CDR3 DNA: TGTGCCATCAGTGCTGGGAATGAGCAGTTCTTC. Translated, it gives CAISAGNEQFF.

J is TRBJ1-6 and V is TRBV7-6; no reliable D call. With 3 bases removed from V and 7 bases from J, the gap between germline ends came to 7 bases. Germline V gene data show CDR1 as SGHVS and CDR2 as FNYEAQ. This CDR3 is built from 13 residues. The CDR3: CASSFSGNSPLHF. The DNA for the CDR3 is TGTGCCAGCAGCTTTTCGGGGAATTCACCCCTCCACTTT.

CDR3 residues: CASSSVLSSYEQYF. The CDR3 DNA follows: TGTGCCAGCAGTTCCGTACTCAGCTCCTACGAGCAGTACTTC. The V gene is TRBV6-5, the J gene TRBJ2-7, with D unclear. Deletions cut 4 bases from V and 0 bases from J, with 10 bases between. Per the germline V gene, CDR1 is MNHEY and CDR2 is SVGAGI. CDR3 length: 14 residues.

This clone was picked up a small number of times. V usage is TRBV7-3 and J usage is TRBJ2-1; 9 nucleotides match TRBD1. The CDR3 consists of 16 residues. The V gene's germline CDR1 is SGHTA and CDR2 FQGTGA. V gave up 1 base and J gave up 7 bases; unmatched junction bases: 8. The DNA of the CDR3 is TGTGCCAGCAGCTTAAATAGGGACAGGGTGTGGAATGAGCAGTTCTTC. Translation: CASSLNRDRVWNEQFF.

This clone was seen more than once but under ten times. The V call is TRBV7-2, the J call TRBJ2-7, with TRBD1 matching 9 bases. The length of the CDR3 is 15 residues. Trimming took 4 bases from V and 1 from J; bases not matched to a gene: 5. CDR1 is SGHTA and CDR2 is FQGNSA in the germline V gene. For the CDR3, the DNA is TGTGCCAGCAGCTACTTACAGGGGGCTTCCTACGAGCAGTACTTC. This gives the protein CASSYLQGASYEQYF.

This chain joins TRBV2 and TRBJ1-5; 8 bases are a match to TRBD1. The CDR3 spans 16 residues. Germline V gene data show CDR1 as SNHLY and CDR2 as FYNNEI. J lost 6 bases, V lost 2 bases, and 9 bases had no gene match. DNA of the CDR3: TGTGCCAGCAGTGAAAGCAGGGGGCCCGCCAGTCAGCCCCAGCATTTT. Translation: CASSESRGPASQPQHF.